These T cell receptor beta chains were read from a single sample in a study of cytomegalovirus exposure and HLA in healthy donors. Here immunoSEQ multiplex PCR was the method, and the copy in TCRdb shows in-frame clones only, minus some. The sample shows around 220,000 clones, around 80% of them seen only once. Sequencing used PBMCs. The receptors originated from a girl aged 2-9 years in good health and CMV-seronegative. The CDR3 runs from the conserved cysteine through the conserved F or W. Fields, in order: D gene, clone size, V gene, J gene, CDR3 DNA, CDR3 protein. The D gene is left open where the match is weak. Where a row states a size, it is once, few, many or the class of an expanded clone; other rows omit it.

TRBD1	.	TRBV5-1	TRBJ1-2	TGCGCCAGCAGCTTGGTGGGACAGGGTTTAGGCTACACCTTC	CASSLVGQGLGYTF
.	.	TRBV30	TRBJ2-3	TGTGCCTGGAGTGGGGGGGAGGCGCAGTATTTT	CAWSGGEAQYF
TRBD1	few	TRBV29-1	TRBJ1-3	TGCAGCGTTGACTGGACAGGCTCTGGAAACACCATATATTTT	CSVDWTGSGNTIYF
TRBD1	.	TRBV5-1	TRBJ2-2	TGCGCCAGCAGCTGGGACAGAGGTAACACCGGGGAGCTGTTTTTT	CASSWDRGNTGELFF
TRBD1	.	TRBV2	TRBJ1-2	TGTGCCAGCAGGGACAGGGCCTCCGACTATGGCTACACCTTC	CASRDRASDYGYTF
.	.	TRBV15	TRBJ1-1	TGTGCCACCAGCAGAGCCGCGGACACTGAAGCTTTCTTT	CATSRAADTEAFF
.	.	TRBV29-1	TRBJ2-3	TGCAGCGTGTCGAGAGGGACTGGGACAGATACGCAGTATTTT	CSVSRGTGTDTQYF
.	.	TRBV25-1	TRBJ1-4	TGTGCCAGCAGTGGTCTGACAGCAACTAATGAAAAACTGTTTTTT	CASSGLTATNEKLFF
TRBD1	.	TRBV6-5	TRBJ2-2	TGTGCCAGCAGTTACACGGGACAGGCGACCGGGGAGCTGTTTTTT	CASSYTGQATGELFF
TRBD2	.	TRBV29-1	TRBJ2-5	TGCAGCGTTGAAGGAGGGGGACTAGCGGGGTACCAAGAGACCCAGTACTTC	CSVEGGGLAGYQETQYF
.	.	TRBV7-3	TRBJ2-3	TGTGCCAGCAGCTCGGGAATTTCTAGCACAGATACGCAGTATTTT	CASSSGISSTDTQYF
TRBD2	.	TRBV6-1	TRBJ2-7	TGTGCCAGCAGTGATTCGATAGCGGGGGGAGTTTACGAGCAGTACTTC	CASSDSIAGGVYEQYF
.	once	TRBV6-5	TRBJ2-5	TGTGCCAGCAGGTCAGGGCCGCAAGAGACCCAGTACTTC	CASRSGPQETQYF
.	.	TRBV20-1	TRBJ2-5	TGCAGTGCTAGACTCCAAGAGACCCAGTACTTC	CSARLQETQYF
TRBD2	.	TRBV10-1	TRBJ2-3	TGCGCCAGCAGTGAAGCGGGAGGCGGTACAGATACGCAGTATTTT	CASSEAGGGTDTQYF
.	.	TRBV7-2	TRBJ1-4	TGTGCCAGCAGCCCTAGGGCAGGGGAAAAACTGTTTTTT	CASSPRAGEKLFF
TRBD1	.	TRBV6-5	TRBJ1-5	TGTGCCAGCAGCCGAGGGACAGGGGATCGTCAGCCCCAGCATTTT	CASSRGTGDRQPQHF
TRBD1	.	TRBV29-1	TRBJ2-4	TGCAGCGTCATGAACCGGGACAGTGACAACATTCAGTACTTC	CSVMNRDSDNIQYF
.	.	TRBV12-5	TRBJ2-7	TGTGCTAGTGGTTTCCCTCCCCCCCACGAGCAGTACTTC	CASGFPPPHEQYF
.	.	TRBV9	TRBJ2-1	TGTGCCAGCAGCGGACAGGCCTGCAATGAGCAGTTCTTC	CASSGQACNEQFF
.	.	TRBV18	TRBJ2-3	TGTGCCAGCTCACCAAATTCAGGGGCGACAATCGCTTCCCAAGATACGCAGTATTTT	CASSPNSGATIASQDTQYF
TRBD2	once	TRBV18	TRBJ2-3	TGTGCCAGCTCACGGGTAGCGGGGGAGGCAGATACGCAGTATTTT	CASSRVAGEADTQYF
TRBD2	.	TRBV6-5	TRBJ2-3	TGTGCCAGCAGTTACGGGGTAGCGGGAACAGATACGCAGTATTTT	CASSYGVAGTDTQYF
.	.	TRBV13	TRBJ2-1	TGTGCCAGCAGCCCTCGTCTTGAGCAGTTCTTC	CASSPRLEQFF
.	.	TRBV6-5	TRBJ1-1	TGTGCCAGCAGTCCTGCTGGCTCATCAGAAGCTTTCTTT	CASSPAGSSEAFF
.	.	TRBV5-1	TRBJ1-2	TGCGCCAGCAGCTTGGGGACAGCCTATGGCTACACCTTC	CASSLGTAYGYTF
.	.	TRBV7-2	TRBJ2-7	TGTGCCAGCACCAAATGGACAGCCCCCTACGAGCAGTACTTC	CASTKWTAPYEQYF
TRBD1	few	TRBV19	TRBJ1-2	TGTGCCAGTAAGCCGGGACAGGGGGGGATCTACACCTTC	CASKPGQGGIYTF
.	once	TRBV18	TRBJ2-7	TGTGCCAGCTCACCAAGGACTTCCTCTGAGGGCGAGCAGTACTTC	CASSPRTSSEGEQYF
TRBD1	.	TRBV14	TRBJ2-1	TGTGCCAGCAGCCCTGGGACAGGGCCTGGGTCCTACAATGAGCAGTTCTTC	CASSPGTGPGSYNEQFF
.	.	TRBV6-6	TRBJ2-7	TGTGCCAGCAGTCCTTCCGGACAGTCCTACGAGCAGTACTTC	CASSPSGQSYEQYF
TRBD2	.	TRBV19	TRBJ2-5	TGTGCCAGTAGTATAGGAGCGGGGGGAGGGGAGACCCAGTACTTC	CASSIGAGGGETQYF
TRBD1	.	TRBV5-1	TRBJ2-7	TGCGCCAGCAGCCAAACCCCGGGACAGGCCTACGAGCAGTACTTC	CASSQTPGQAYEQYF
TRBD1	.	TRBV7-9	TRBJ1-4	TGTGCCAGCAGCTCCGGGACAGGGGATGAAAAACTGTTTTTT	CASSSGTGDEKLFF
.	.	TRBV18	TRBJ2-3	TGTGCCAGCTCACCGACTGGGTATACGCAGTATTTT	CASSPTGYTQYF
.	.	TRBV25-1	TRBJ2-5	TGTGCCAGCAGTCTCTGGGAGGACCAAGAGACCCAGTACTTC	CASSLWEDQETQYF
TRBD1	few	TRBV2	TRBJ2-7	TGTGCCAGCATGGGGACAGGAGGGGGGAGAGGGCAGTACTTC	CASMGTGGGRGQYF
.	.	TRBV5-1	TRBJ2-1	TGCGCCAGCAGCTTGAGGGGTATTGAGCAGTTCTTC	CASSLRGIEQFF
.	.	TRBV5-1	TRBJ2-2	TGCGCCAGCAGCTTGGCAGGGGAAGGGGAGCTGTTTTTT	CASSLAGEGELFF
.	.	TRBV5-1	TRBJ2-1	TGCGCCAGCAGCTCTCAGGCCAATGAGCAGTTCTTC	CASSSQANEQFF
TRBD1	.	TRBV6-1	TRBJ2-7	TGTGCCAGCAGTGGACAAGGGGGCCTCCACCACGAGCAGTACTTC	CASSGQGGLHHEQYF
.	once	TRBV7-9	TRBJ2-5	TGTGCCAGCAGCACATTACAAGAGACCCAGTACTTC	CASSTLQETQYF
.	.	TRBV14	TRBJ2-7	TGTGCCAGCAGCCCTTTGCGGACAGCCGCCCACGAGCAGTACTTC	CASSPLRTAAHEQYF
.	.	TRBV4-1	TRBJ2-5	TGCGCCAGCAGCCCCCTCGGGTGGGGGGAAGAGACCCAGTACTTC	CASSPLGWGEETQYF
.	few	TRBV11-2	TRBJ2-3	TGTGCCAGCAGCTCGTTCAGCGGACCTACAGATACGCAGTATTTT	CASSSFSGPTDTQYF
TRBD1	.	TRBV27	TRBJ2-1	TGTGCCAGCAGTTTTACAGGGGGCAATGAGCAGTTCTTC	CASSFTGGNEQFF
.	.	TRBV5-4	TRBJ2-2	TGTGCCAGCAGCTTTAGTGGTGCCCTAAACACCGGGGAGCTGTTTTTT	CASSFSGALNTGELFF